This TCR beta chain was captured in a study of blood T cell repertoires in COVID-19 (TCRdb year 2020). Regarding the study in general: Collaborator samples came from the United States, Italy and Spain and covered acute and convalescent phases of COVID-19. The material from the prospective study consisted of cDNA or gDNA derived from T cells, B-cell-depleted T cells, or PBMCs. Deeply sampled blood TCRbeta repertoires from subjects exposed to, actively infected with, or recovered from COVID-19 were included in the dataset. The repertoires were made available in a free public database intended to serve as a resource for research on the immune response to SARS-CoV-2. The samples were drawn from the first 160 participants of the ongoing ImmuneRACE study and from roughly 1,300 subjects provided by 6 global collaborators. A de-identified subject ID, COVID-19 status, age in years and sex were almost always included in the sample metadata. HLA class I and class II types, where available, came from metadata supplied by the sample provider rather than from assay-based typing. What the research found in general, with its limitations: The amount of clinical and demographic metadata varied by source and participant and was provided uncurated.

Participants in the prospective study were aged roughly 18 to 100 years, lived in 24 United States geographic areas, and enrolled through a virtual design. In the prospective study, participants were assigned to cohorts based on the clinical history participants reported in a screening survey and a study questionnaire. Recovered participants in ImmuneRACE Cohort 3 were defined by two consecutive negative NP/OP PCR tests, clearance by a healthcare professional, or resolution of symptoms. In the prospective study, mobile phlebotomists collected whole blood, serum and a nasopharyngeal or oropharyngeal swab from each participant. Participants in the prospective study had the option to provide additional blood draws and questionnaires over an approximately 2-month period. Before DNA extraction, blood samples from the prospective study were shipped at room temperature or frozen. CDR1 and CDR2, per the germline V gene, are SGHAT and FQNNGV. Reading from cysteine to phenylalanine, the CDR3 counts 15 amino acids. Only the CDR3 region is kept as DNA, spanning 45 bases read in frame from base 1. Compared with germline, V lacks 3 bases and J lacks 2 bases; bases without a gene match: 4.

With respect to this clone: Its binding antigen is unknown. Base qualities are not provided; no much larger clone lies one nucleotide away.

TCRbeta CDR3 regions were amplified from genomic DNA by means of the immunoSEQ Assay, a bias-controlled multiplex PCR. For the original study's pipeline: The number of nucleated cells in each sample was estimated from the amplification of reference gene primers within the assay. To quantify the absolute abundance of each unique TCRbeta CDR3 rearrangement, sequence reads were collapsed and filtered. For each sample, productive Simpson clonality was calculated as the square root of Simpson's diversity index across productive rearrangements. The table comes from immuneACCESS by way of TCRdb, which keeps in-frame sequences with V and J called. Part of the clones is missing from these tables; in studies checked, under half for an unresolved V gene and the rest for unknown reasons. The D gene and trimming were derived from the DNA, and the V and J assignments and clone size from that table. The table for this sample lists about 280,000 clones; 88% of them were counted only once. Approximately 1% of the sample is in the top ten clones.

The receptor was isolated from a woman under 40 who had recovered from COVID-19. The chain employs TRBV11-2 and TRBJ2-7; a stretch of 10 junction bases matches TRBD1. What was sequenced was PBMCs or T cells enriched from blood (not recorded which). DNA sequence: TGTGCCAGCAGCTTGGGGACAGGGGCGACCTACGAGCAGTACTTC. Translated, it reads CASSLGTGATYEQYF. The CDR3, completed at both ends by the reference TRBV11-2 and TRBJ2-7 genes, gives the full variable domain EAGVAQSPRYKIIEKRQSVAFWCNPISGHATLYWYQQILGQGPKLLIQFQNNGVVDDSQLPKDRFSAERLKGVDSTLKIQPAKLEDSAVYLCASSLGTGATYEQYFGPGTRLTVT.